The clone carrying this TCR beta chain was observed a few times. Its antigen is unidentified. The data were taken from a study of T cells in Graves' hyperthyroidism and ophthalmopathy. The CDR3 regions of TCR beta were amplified from RNA transcripts. The HTBI primer set served for first-round RT-PCR of the TCR CDR3. TCRdb reprocessed the multiplex PCR reads via MiXCR and lists one record per CDR3 protein. The sample has around 350,000 distinct CDR3 sequences; about a sixth are singletons. Points from the study as a whole: Before onset, ophthalmopathy was predicted by the model a median roughly 6.8 months earlier. Most clonotypes expanded in the thyroid (above 0.001) were also present in blood.

The CDR3 length is 16 residues. The germline gives CDR1 SGHRS, CDR2 YFSETQ. V was pared by 2 bases and J by 5 bases, with 19 bases between. Exclusion followed for patients with uncontrolled infection, other autoimmune disease, pregnancy or lactation. The PBMCs were taken from roughly 10 ml of fresh peripheral blood. The receptor's source is a young woman with Graves' hyperthyroidism that later progressed to Graves' ophthalmopathy. V is TRBV5-1 and J is TRBJ2-5; D is unclear. Sequenced: blood. CDR3 nucleotides: TGCGCCAGCAGCTTTGGGGATATAAGATGGTATGAGACCCAGTACTTC. It specifies CASSFGDIRWYETQYF.